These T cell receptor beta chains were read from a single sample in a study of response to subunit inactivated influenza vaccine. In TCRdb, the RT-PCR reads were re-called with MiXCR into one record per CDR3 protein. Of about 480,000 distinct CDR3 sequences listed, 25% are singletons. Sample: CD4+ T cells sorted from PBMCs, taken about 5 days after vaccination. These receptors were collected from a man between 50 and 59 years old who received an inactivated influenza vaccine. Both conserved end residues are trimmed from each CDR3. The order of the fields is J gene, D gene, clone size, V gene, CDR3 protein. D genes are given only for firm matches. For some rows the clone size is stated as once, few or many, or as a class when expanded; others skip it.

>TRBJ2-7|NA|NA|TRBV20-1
SAKWVQDEQY
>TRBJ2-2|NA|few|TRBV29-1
SVMGAGELF
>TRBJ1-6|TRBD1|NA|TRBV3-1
ASSQDTGGIPLH
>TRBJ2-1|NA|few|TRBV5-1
ASSLADYGGRNEQF
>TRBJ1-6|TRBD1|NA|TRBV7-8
ASSLWPTGVSYNSPLH
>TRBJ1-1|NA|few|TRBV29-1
SVELRQRHEAF
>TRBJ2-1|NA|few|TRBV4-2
ASSQDGRPTDEQF
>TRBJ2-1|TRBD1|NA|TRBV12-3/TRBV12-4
ASSAQGTVYNEQF
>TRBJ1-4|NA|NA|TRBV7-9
ASSLDGGATNEKLF
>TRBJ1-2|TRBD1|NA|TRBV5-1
ASSLSGGDGYT
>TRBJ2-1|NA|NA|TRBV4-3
ASSQEPNNEQF
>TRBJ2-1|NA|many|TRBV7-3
ASSQGTSYNEQF
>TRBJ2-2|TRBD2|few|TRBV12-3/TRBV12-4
ASRVTSGTSGELF
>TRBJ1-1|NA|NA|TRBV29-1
SVLSEDSSAF
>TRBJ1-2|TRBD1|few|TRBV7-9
ASSLGRQGAYGYT
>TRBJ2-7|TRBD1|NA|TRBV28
ASSSYQDRVRRKQSYEQY
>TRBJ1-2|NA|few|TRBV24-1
ATRSGTNYGYT
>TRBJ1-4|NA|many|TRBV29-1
SVRETTNEKLF
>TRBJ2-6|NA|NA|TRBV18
ASSPGISGANVLT
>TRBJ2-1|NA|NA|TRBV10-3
AISQGMYNEQF
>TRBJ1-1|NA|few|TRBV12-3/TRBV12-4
ASSFNPAEAF
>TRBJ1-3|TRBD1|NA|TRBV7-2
ASSPRQGSGNTIY
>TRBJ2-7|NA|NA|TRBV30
AWRRPGTDISYEQY
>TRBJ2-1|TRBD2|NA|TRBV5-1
ASSTGGGFSYNEQF
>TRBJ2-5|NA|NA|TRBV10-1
ASLDTGIQETQY
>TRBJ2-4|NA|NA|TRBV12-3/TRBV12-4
ASSSTRDIQY
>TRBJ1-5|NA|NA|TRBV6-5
ASSYSTGRNQPQH
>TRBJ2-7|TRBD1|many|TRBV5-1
ASSLVQGDEQY
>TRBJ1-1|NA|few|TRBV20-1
SAPDGEYANTEAF
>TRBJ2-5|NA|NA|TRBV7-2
ASSWGGAGAETQY
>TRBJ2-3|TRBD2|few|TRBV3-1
ASSLTSGGGNTQY
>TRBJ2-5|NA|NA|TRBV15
ATSNTGFLQGRGEETQY
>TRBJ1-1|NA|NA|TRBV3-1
ASSQDPFTSEAF
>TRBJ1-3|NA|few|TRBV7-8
ASSARRILSGNTIY
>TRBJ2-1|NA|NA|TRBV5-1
ASSLGLQSSYNEQF
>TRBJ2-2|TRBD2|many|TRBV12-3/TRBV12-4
ASSLAGGNTGELF
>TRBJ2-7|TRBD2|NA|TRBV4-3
ASSQDQWGGTYEQY
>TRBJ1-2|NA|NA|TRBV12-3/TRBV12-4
ASTISGTPYGYT
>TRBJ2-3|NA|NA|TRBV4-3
ASSQDRFSSTDTQY
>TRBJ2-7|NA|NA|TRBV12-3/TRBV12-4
ASSLQGIYEQY
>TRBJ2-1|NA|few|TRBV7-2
ASSLGPGRYEQF
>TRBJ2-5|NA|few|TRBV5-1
ASSLAVGEWETQY
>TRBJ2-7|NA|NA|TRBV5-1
ASTALNIGSEQY
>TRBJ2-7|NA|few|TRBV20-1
SARVSAPPYEQY
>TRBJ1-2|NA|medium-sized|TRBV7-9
ASSLLQGERGYT
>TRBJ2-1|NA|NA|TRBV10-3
AISSQGSFYEQF
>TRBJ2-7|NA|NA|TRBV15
ATSRGNGYEQY
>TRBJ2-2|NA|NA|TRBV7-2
ASSFGTPRAGELF